The rows below give T cell receptor beta chains drawn from one sample of a study of shared clonotypes between healthy human individuals. Clones were sequenced by immunoSEQ multiplex PCR, and TCRdb holds only the in-frame ones, with some missing. The sample holds 2 million to 2.5 million clones, about 92% seen once. The specimen was naive CD4+ T cells from PBMCs. The receptors were sampled from a young man in good health. Some clones in this sample may be carry-over from other donors' samples. CDR3s include the opening cysteine and the closing phenylalanine or tryptophan. The D gene is left open where the match is weak. Clone size, where shown, is once, few, many, or a class for clones that have expanded.

d_call clone_size j_call v_call cdr3_aa cdr3_nt
. . TRBJ1-5 TRBV28 CASSLQGPQHF TGTGCCAGCAGTCTACAGGGACCCCAGCATTTT
. . TRBJ2-5 TRBV15 CATSSDTQETQYF TGTGCCACCAGCAGCGATACCCAAGAGACCCAGTACTTC
. . TRBJ2-3 TRBV5-4 CASSYGTDTQYF TGTGCCAGCAGCTATGGCACAGATACGCAGTATTTT
TRBD2 once TRBJ2-5 TRBV5-4 CASSSASGAQETQYF TGTGCCAGCAGCTCCGCTAGCGGGGCCCAAGAGACCCAGTACTTC
. . TRBJ1-4 TRBV7-9 CASSYGGTNEKLFF TGTGCCAGCAGCTACGGCGGGACTAATGAAAAACTGTTTTTT
. . TRBJ2-1 TRBV2 CASSLQGGSYNEQFF TGTGCCAGCAGTCTACAGGGAGGGTCCTACAATGAGCAGTTCTTC
TRBD2 . TRBJ2-2 TRBV10-3 CAISYTGLAGENTGELFF TGTGCCATCAGCTACACCGGACTAGCGGGAGAGAACACCGGGGAGCTGTTTTTT
. . TRBJ1-5 TRBV5-1 CASSLSAGGNQPQHF TGCGCCAGCAGCTTGTCTGCAGGGGGCAATCAGCCCCAGCATTTT
. . TRBJ1-1 TRBV4-1 CASSHGYAGGIEAFF TGCGCCAGCAGCCATGGTTATGCAGGAGGGATTGAAGCTTTCTTT
. . TRBJ2-6 TRBV7-6 CASSSRTGSGANVLTF TGTGCCAGCAGCTCGAGAACAGGGTCTGGGGCCAACGTCCTGACTTTC
TRBD1 . TRBJ1-3 TRBV2 CASSVAGQGSSSTIYF TGTGCCAGTTCCGTTGCGGGACAGGGATCATCGAGCACCATATATTTT
. . TRBJ2-7 TRBV5-1 CASSLGLGGTDYEQYF TGCGCCAGCAGCTTGGGATTAGGTGGGACCGACTACGAGCAGTACTTC
. . TRBJ2-2 TRBV28 CASSLGTFSLFF TGTGCCAGCAGCTTGGGGACTTTCAGCCTGTTTTTT
. . TRBJ1-4 TRBV5-1 CASSSPGGAATNEKLFF TGCGCCAGCAGCTCCCCTGGAGGCGCCGCAACTAATGAAAAACTGTTTTTT
TRBD2 . TRBJ2-3 TRBV7-2 CASSSRGVSTDTQYF TGTGCCAGCAGCTCCCGGGGGGTTAGCACAGATACGCAGTATTTT
. . TRBJ2-3 TRBV11-3 CASSSLTPDTQYF TGTGCCAGCAGCTCTTTGACTCCGGATACGCAGTATTTT
. . TRBJ2-1 TRBV5-1 CASSLTVQGPYNEQFF TGCGCCAGCAGCTTGACGGTACAGGGACCCTACAATGAGCAGTTCTTC
TRBD1 once TRBJ2-5 TRBV11-3 CASSSGTGGKEETQYF TGTGCCAGCAGCTCCGGGACAGGGGGCAAAGAGGAGACCCAGTACTTC
. . TRBJ1-5 TRBV6-6 CASSYSGGNQPQHF TGTGCCAGCAGTTACAGCGGGGGCAATCAGCCCCAGCATTTT
. . TRBJ2-1 TRBV5-1 CASGPQGFGEQFF TGCGCCAGCGGCCCTCAGGGGTTCGGTGAGCAGTTCTTC
. . TRBJ2-3 TRBV29-1 CSVGTEGDTQYF TGCAGCGTGGGGACCGAAGGAGATACGCAGTATTTT
. . TRBJ1-4 TRBV5-1 CASSLSQGHPNEKLFF TGCGCCAGCAGCTTATCCCAGGGCCACCCTAATGAAAAACTGTTTTTT
TRBD1 . TRBJ1-3 TRBV28 CASRGQRNTIYF TGTGCCAGCAGGGGACAGAGAAACACCATATATTTT
. . TRBJ1-2 TRBV5-5 CASSLDGRVELYGYTF TGTGCCAGCAGCTTGGACGGCCGGGTGGAACTCTATGGCTACACCTTC
TRBD1 once TRBJ2-5 TRBV30 CAWSVQGQTQYF TGTGCCTGGAGTGTACAGGGGCAGACCCAGTACTTC
. once TRBJ1-1 TRBV7-2 CASSLAHGMNTEAFF TGTGCCAGCAGCTTAGCGCACGGAATGAACACTGAAGCTTTCTTT
TRBD2 . TRBJ2-1 TRBV23-1 CASSQKPREFERGPDNGQFF TGCGCCAGCAGTCAGAAACCCAGGGAGTTCGAGCGGGGGCCCGACAATGGACAGTTCTTC
TRBD1 . TRBJ2-1 TRBV28 CASSRGQGKTGPRGSYNEQFF TGTGCCAGCAGTCGTGGACAGGGGAAGACCGGTCCCAGGGGGTCCTACAATGAGCAGTTCTTC
. once TRBJ2-7 TRBV7-3 CASSYAAPGVDEQYF TGTGCCAGCAGCTACGCGGCCCCAGGGGTGGACGAGCAGTACTTC
. once TRBJ2-7 TRBV9 CASSVAGGLGEQYF TGTGCCAGCAGCGTAGCTGGCGGCCTCGGGGAGCAGTACTTC
. . TRBJ1-2 TRBV19 CASSLRGENYGYTF TGTGCCAGTAGTCTGAGGGGGGAGAACTATGGCTACACCTTC
TRBD2 . TRBJ2-3 TRBV5-6 CASSLGLAPTTDTQYF TGTGCCAGCAGCTTGGGACTAGCGCCAACCACAGATACGCAGTATTTT
. . TRBJ2-7 TRBV27 CASSPYRNYEQYF TGTGCCAGCAGTCCCTACAGGAATTACGAGCAGTACTTC
TRBD1 . TRBJ1-2 TRBV14 CASSQLSGQGNYGYTF TGTGCCAGCAGCCAACTATCGGGACAGGGAAACTATGGCTACACCTTC
TRBD2 once TRBJ2-1 TRBV13 CASSSGGSGNEQFF TGTGCCAGCAGCTCCGGGGGGAGTGGGAATGAGCAGTTCTTC
. . TRBJ1-3 TRBV6-1 CASSSKGGGYTIYF TGTGCCAGCAGTTCCAAGGGGGGGGGTTACACCATATATTTT
. . TRBJ1-2 TRBV7-9 CASELGGKGLSNYGYTF TGTGCCAGCGAGCTTGGGGGAAAAGGACTTTCTAACTATGGCTACACCTTC
TRBD2 . TRBJ2-7 TRBV12-5 CASGSGRGFDEQYF TGTGCTAGTGGGTCCGGGAGGGGATTCGACGAGCAGTACTTC
TRBD2 . TRBJ2-7 TRBV19 CASSLAGAYEQYF TGTGCCAGTAGTTTAGCGGGAGCCTACGAGCAGTACTTC
TRBD1 . TRBJ1-1 TRBV20-1 CSARADRVAFF TGCAGTGCTAGAGCCGACAGGGTGGCTTTCTTT
TRBD2 . TRBJ2-3 TRBV7-8 CASSVGVAGGTQYF TGTGCCAGCAGCGTCGGAGTAGCGGGAGGTACGCAGTATTTT
. . TRBJ1-1 TRBV28 CASRGLLNTEAFF TGTGCCAGCAGAGGCCTCCTGAACACTGAAGCTTTCTTT
. . TRBJ1-2 TRBV7-9 CASSFLRTAYGYTF TGTGCCAGCAGCTTCCTGAGAACCGCCTATGGCTACACCTTC
. . TRBJ1-2 TRBV6-1 CASSGGGAVVGYTF TGTGCCAGCAGTGGCGGAGGGGCTGTAGTCGGCTACACCTTC
. . TRBJ2-5 TRBV18 CASSDRSPETQYF TGTGCCAGCTCCGACAGGTCTCCAGAGACCCAGTACTTC
. . TRBJ2-7 TRBV28 CASSARGGIPYEQYF TGTGCCAGCAGTGCCCGTGGCGGTATCCCCTACGAGCAGTACTTC
. . TRBJ1-6 TRBV5-6 CASSQGQTHSPLHF TGTGCCAGCAGCCAAGGGCAGACGCATTCACCCCTCCACTTT
. . TRBJ2-3 TRBV18 CASSGGGDTQYF TGTGCCAGCTCTGGGGGAGGAGATACGCAGTATTTT
TRBD1 . TRBJ2-7 TRBV30 CAWSSGTGISEQYF TGTGCCTGGAGTTCCGGGACAGGTATTTCCGAGCAGTACTTC
. . TRBJ2-7 TRBV7-8 CASSPNSYEQYF TGTGCCAGCAGCCCCAACTCCTACGAGCAGTACTTC
. once TRBJ2-6 TRBV7-8 CASSMSGTGANVLTF TGTGCCAGCAGCATGTCAGGAACTGGGGCCAACGTCCTGACTTTC
. . TRBJ2-5 TRBV7-9 CASSLGGSAETQYF TGTGCCAGCAGCTTAGGGGGTAGCGCCGAGACCCAGTACTTC
. . TRBJ2-5 TRBV11-2 CASSRPPRETQYF TGTGCCAGCAGCCGGCCGCCGCGGGAGACCCAGTACTTC
. . TRBJ1-5 TRBV12-1 CASSPGGESGLNNQPQHF TGTGCCAGCAGCCCGGGAGGGGAGAGTGGTCTAAACAATCAGCCCCAGCATTTT
TRBD1 . TRBJ2-5 TRBV2 CASGTDRGWETQYF TGTGCCAGCGGAACCGACAGGGGGTGGGAGACCCAGTACTTC